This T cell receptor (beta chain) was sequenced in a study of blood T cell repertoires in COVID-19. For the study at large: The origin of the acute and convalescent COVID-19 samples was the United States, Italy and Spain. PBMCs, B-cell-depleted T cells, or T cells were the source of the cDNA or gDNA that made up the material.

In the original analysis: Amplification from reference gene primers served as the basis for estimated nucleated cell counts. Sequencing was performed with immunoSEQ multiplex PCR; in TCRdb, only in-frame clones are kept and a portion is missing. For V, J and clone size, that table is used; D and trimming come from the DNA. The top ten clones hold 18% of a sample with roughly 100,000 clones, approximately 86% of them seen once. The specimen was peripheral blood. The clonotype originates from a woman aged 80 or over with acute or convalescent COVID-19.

CDR3 in DNA: TGCGCCAGCAGCCCCGAGGGACTCGCTTCCTACAATGAGCAGTTCTTC. This codes for CASSPEGLASYNEQFF. The chain uses TRBV4-1 and TRBJ2-1; possible D gene TRBD2, 6 bases. The germline V gene encodes CDR1 MGHRA and CDR2 YSYEKL. This CDR3 has 16 amino acids. The V and J ends lost 4 bases and 1 base respectively, with 14 bases between them.